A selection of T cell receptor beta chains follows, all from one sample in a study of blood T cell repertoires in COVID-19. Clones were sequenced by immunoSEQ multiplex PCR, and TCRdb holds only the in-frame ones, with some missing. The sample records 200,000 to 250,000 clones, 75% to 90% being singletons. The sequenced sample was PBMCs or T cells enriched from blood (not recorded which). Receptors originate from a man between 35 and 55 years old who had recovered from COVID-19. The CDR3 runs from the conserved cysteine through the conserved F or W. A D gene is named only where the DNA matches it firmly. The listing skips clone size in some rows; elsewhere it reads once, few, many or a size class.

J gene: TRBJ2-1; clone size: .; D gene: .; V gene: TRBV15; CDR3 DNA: TGTGCCACCAGCAGTCCCCTGAGCCGGGAGCAGTTCTTC; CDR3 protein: CATSSPLSREQFF
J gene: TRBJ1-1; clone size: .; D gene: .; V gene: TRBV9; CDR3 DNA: TGTGCCAGCAGCGCGGCGGATAGAGAAGCTTTCTTT; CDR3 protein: CASSAADREAFF
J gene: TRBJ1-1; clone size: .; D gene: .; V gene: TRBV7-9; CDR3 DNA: TGTGCCAGCAGCCCCATTTCCGAAGCTTTCTTT; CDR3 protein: CASSPISEAFF
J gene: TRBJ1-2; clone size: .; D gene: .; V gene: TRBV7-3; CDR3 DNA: TGTGCCAGCACCCCAAAAGCGGACCTCGGGTACTATGGCTACACCTTC; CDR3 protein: CASTPKADLGYYGYTF
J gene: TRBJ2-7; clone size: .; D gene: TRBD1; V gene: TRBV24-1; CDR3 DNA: TGTGCCACCAGTGATCCGGGACAGTCCTACGAGCAGTACTTC; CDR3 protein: CATSDPGQSYEQYF
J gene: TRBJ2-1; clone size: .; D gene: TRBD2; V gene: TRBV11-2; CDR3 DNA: TGTGCCAGCAGCACAAGGACTAGCGGGAGGAATGAGCAGTTCTTC; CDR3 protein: CASSTRTSGRNEQFF
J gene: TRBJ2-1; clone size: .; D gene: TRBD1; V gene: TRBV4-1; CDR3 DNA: TGCGCCAGCAGCAAAGCCCGGGACAGGGGCTACAATGAGCAGTTCTTC; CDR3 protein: CASSKARDRGYNEQFF
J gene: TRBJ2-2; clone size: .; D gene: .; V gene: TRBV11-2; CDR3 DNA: TGTGCCAGCAGGTCCCCAGGGGCCCGCACCGGGGAGCTGTTTTTT; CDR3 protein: CASRSPGARTGELFF
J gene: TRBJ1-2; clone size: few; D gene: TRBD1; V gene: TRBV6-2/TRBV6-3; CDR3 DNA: TGTGCCAGCAGTTATCCGGACAGGGGTAACACCTTC; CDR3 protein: CASSYPDRGNTF
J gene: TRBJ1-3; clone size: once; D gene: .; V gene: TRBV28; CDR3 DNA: TGTGCCAGCAGTTTCGGCAACAGGGCCGGAAACACCATATATTTT; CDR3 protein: CASSFGNRAGNTIYF
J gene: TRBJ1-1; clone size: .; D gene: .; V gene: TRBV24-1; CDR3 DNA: TGTGCCACCAGTGATTTCGAGGAAGGACTTAAGAACACTGAAGCTTTCTTT; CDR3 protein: CATSDFEEGLKNTEAFF
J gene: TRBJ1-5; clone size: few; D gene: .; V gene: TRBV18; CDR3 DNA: TGTGCCAGCTCACCAGAGGCTAACAGGAATCAGCCCCAGCATTTT; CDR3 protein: CASSPEANRNQPQHF
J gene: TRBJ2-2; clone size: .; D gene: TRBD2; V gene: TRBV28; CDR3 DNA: TGTGCCAGCACCAGACTAGCGGGAGGGCGGACCGGGGAGCTGTTTTTT; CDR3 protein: CASTRLAGGRTGELFF
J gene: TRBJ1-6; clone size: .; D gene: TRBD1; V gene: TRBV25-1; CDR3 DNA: TGTGCCAGCAGTGAACGAGGGGGCGCGGCCAATTCACCCCTCCACTTT; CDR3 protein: CASSERGGAANSPLHF
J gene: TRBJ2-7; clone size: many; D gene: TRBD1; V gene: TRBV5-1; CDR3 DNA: TGCGCCAGCAGCTTCCAGGACAGGAGCCTCCTCTACGAGCAGTACTTC; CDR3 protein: CASSFQDRSLLYEQYF
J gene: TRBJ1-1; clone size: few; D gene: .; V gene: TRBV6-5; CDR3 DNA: TGTGCCAGCAGTTCTAAATACTTGAACACTGAAGCTTTCTTT; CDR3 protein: CASSSKYLNTEAFF
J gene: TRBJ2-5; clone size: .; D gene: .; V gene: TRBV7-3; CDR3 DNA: TGTGCCAGCAGCTTAGGCCCAAGGGGGGAGACCCAGTACTTC; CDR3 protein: CASSLGPRGETQYF
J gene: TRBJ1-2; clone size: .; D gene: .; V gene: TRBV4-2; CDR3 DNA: TGTGCCAGCAGCCCGCGGAGGGCGGCCCTTAACTATGGCTACACCTTC; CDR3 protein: CASSPRRAALNYGYTF
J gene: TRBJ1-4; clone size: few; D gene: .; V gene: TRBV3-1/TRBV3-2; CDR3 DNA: TGTGCCAGCAGCCTTGGGACGGATACTTTGGGGGGACTGTTTTTT; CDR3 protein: CASSLGTDTLGGLFF
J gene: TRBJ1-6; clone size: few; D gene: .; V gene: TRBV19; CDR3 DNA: TGTGCCAGTAGGTCGACAGGAGATTCACCCCTCCACTTT; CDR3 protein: CASRSTGDSPLHF
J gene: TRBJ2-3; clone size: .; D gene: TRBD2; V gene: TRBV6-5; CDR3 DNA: TGTGCCAGCAGTTACGCGGGAGTAGGCACAGATACGCAGTATTTT; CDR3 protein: CASSYAGVGTDTQYF
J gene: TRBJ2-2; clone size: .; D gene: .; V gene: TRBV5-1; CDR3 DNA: TGCGCCAGCAACGAACACAACACCGGGGAGCTGTTTTTT; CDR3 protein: CASNEHNTGELFF
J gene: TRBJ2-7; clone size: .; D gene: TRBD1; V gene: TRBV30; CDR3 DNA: TGTGCCTGGAGTGCCGGGGGGACAGGGGGCGTCGAGCAGTACTTC; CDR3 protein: CAWSAGGTGGVEQYF
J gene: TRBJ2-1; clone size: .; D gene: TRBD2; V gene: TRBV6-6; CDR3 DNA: TGTGCCAGCAGTTCGACTAGCGGGATAATCTTC; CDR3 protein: CASSSTSGIIF
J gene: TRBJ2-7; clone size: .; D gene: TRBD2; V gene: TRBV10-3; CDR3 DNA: TGTGCCATCAGGGGAGGACTAGAAGGCGAGCAGTACTTC; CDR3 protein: CAIRGGLEGEQYF
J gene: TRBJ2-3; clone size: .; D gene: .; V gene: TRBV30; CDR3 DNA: TGTGCCGGTAACAGGGTATCGGCAGATACGCAGTATTTT; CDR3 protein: CAGNRVSADTQYF
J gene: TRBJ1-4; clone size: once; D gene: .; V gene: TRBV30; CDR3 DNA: TGTGCCTGGAGTGTAAGGGGGATCACTAATGAAAAACTGTTTTTT; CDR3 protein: CAWSVRGITNEKLFF
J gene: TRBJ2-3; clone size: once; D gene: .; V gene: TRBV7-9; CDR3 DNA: TGTGCCAGCAGCTTAGCCACAGGGATATCAGATACGCAGTATTTT; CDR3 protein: CASSLATGISDTQYF
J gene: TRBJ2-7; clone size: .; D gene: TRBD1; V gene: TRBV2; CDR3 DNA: TGTGCCATTACAGGGGATGTCTCCTACGAGCAGTACTTC; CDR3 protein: CAITGDVSYEQYF
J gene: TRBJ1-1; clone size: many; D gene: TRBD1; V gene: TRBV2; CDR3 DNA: TGTGCCAGCAGACAGGGGATAAGAGCTTTCTTT; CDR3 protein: CASRQGIRAFF
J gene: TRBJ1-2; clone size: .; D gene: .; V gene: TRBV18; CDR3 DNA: TGTGCCAGCTCACCACTCGGACAGACCTATGGCTACACCTTC; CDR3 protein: CASSPLGQTYGYTF
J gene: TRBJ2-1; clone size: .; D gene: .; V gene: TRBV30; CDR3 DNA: TGTGCCTGGAGTAAGGACAGCTCAGAGCAGTTCTTC; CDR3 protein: CAWSKDSSEQFF
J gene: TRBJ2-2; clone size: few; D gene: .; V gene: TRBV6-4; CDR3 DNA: TGTGCCAGCCAACCATCAGGCACCGGGGAGCTGTTTTTT; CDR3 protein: CASQPSGTGELFF
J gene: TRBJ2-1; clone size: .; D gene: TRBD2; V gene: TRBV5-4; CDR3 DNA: TGTGCCAGCAGCTTGGGGCTAGCGGGGGGGACGGTTGAGCAGTTCTTC; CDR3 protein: CASSLGLAGGTVEQFF
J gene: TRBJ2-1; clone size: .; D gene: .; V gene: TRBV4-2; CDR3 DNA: TGTGCCAGCAGCCACGGAATAGGCAGGGGTGATGAGCAGTTCTTC; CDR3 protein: CASSHGIGRGDEQFF
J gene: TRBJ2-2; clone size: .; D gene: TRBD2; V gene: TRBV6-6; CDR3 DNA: TGTGCCAGCAGCCGACGACTAGCGGGGACACTGTCGAACACCGGGGAGCTGTTTTTT; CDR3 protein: CASSRRLAGTLSNTGELFF
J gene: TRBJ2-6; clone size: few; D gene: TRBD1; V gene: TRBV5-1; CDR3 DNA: TGCGCCAGCAGCGGACAGGGGTCTGGGGCCAACGTCCTGACTTTC; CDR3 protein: CASSGQGSGANVLTF
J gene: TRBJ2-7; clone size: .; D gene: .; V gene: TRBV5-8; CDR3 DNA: TGTGCCAGCAGCCGACAGGCATACGAGCAGTACTTC; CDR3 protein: CASSRQAYEQYF
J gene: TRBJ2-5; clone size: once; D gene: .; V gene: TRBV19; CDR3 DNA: TGTGCCAGTAGTATAGCCCAGGGTCAAGAGACCCAGTACTTC; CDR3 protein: CASSIAQGQETQYF